The clone carrying this T cell receptor beta chain was recorded once. The source of the sample is a study of blood T cell repertoires in COVID-19. The wider study: Italy, Spain and the United States were the sources of the convalescent and acute COVID-19 samples. Sources were T cells, B-cell-depleted T cells, or PBMCs; the material itself was cDNA or gDNA.

CDR3 length: 16 residues. Germline V gene data show CDR1 as LGHNT and CDR2 as FRNRAP. Trimming pared 0 bases from V and 1 base from J, leaving 9 bases between. Original processing notes: Reference gene primers were amplified, and this amplification served to estimate nucleated cell counts. Profiling relied on immunoSEQ multiplex PCR, and the TCRdb table lists in-frame clones only, not all of them. V and J calls plus clone size are reproduced from that table; the DNA served to infer D and trimming. The sample shows under 140,000 clones, approximately 85% of them seen only once. The receptor was derived from a woman aged 55 to 70 with acute or convalescent COVID-19. This rearrangement joins TRBV12-5 to TRBJ2-2, with D possibly TRBD2 on 6 matching bases. The sample consisted of peripheral blood. The CDR3 reads CASGLVQGGNTGELFF. The CDR3 coding sequence is TGTGCTAGTGGTTTGGTCCAGGGAGGGAACACCGGGGAGCTGTTTTTT.